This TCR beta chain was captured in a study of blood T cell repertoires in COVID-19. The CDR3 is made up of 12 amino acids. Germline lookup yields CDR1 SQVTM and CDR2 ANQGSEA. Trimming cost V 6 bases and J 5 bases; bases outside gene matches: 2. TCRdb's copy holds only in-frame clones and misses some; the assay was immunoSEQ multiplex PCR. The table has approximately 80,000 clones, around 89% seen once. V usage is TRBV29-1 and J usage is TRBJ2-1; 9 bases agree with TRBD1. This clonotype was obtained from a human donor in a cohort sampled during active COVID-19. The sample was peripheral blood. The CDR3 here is CSVGQGNNEQFF. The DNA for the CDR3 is TGCAGCGTCGGACAGGGGAACAATGAGCAGTTCTTC.